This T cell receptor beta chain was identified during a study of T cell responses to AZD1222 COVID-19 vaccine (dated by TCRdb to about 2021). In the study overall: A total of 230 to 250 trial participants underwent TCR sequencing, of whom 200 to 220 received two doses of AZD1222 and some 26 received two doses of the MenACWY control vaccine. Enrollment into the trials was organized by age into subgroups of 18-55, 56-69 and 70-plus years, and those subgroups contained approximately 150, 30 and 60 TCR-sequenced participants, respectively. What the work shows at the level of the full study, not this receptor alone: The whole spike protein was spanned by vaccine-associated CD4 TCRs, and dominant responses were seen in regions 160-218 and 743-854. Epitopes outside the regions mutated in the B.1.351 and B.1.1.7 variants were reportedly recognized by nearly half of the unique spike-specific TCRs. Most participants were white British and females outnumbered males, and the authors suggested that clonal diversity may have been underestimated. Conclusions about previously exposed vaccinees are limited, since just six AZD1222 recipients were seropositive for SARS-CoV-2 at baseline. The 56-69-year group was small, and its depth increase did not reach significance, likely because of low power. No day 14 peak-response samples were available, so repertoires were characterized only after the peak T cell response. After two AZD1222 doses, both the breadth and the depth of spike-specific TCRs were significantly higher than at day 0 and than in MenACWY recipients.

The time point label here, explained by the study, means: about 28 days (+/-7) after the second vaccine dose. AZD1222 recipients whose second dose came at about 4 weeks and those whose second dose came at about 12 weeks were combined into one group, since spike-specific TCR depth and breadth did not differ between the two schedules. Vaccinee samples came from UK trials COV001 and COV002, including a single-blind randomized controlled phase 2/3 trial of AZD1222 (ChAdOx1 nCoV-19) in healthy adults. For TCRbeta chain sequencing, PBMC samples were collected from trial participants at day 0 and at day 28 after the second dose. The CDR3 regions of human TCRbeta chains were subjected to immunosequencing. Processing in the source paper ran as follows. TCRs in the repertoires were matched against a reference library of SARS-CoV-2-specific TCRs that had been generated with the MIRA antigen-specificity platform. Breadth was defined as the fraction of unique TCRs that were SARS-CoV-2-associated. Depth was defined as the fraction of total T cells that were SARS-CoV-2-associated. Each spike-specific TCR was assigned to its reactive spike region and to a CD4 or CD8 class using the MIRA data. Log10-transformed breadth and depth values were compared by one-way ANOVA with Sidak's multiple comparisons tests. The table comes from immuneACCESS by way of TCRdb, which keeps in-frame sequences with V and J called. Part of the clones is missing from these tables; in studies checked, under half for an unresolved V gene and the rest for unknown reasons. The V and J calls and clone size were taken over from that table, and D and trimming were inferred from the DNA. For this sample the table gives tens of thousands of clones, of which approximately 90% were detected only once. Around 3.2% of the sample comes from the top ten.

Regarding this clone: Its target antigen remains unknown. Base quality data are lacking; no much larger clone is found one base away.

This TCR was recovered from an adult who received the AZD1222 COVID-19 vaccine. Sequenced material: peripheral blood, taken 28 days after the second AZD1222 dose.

The DNA reads TGCGCCAGCAGCTTGGGGCACTTGACTAGCACAGATACGCAGTATTTT. This gives the protein CASSLGHLTSTDTQYF. Recombination joined TRBV5-1 with TRBJ2-3, with the D gene not clear enough to name. CDR1 SGHRS and CDR2 YFSETQ were looked up in the germline V gene. The CDR3, cysteine through phenylalanine, is 16 amino acids long. Only CDR3 DNA is held: 48 bases, read in frame from base 1. Trimming removed 0 bases from V and 0 bases from J, leaving 11 bases between the germline ends.